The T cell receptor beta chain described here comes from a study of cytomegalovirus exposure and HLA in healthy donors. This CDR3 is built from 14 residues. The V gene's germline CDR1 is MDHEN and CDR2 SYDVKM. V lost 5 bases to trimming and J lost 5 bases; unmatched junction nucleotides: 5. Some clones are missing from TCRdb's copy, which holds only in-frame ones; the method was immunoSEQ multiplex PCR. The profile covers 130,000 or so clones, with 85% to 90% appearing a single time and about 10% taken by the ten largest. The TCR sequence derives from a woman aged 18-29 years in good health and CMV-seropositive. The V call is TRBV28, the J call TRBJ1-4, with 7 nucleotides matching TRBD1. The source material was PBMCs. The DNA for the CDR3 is TGTGCCAGCAGTCCTCAGGACAGGAATGAAAAACTGTTTTTT. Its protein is CASSPQDRNEKLFF.